These 29 T cell receptor beta chains came from one sample sequenced in a study of post-analysis software for immune sequencing data. TCR beta cDNA libraries had unique molecular identifiers. In TCRdb, the PCR reads were re-called with MiXCR into one record per CDR3 protein. The data show just over 250,000 distinct CDR3 sequences, with roughly a third seen just once and around 4.8% held by the top ten. For these receptors, no antigen is known. Points from the study as a whole: Roughly 5 TRBV segments occurring more often in patients than controls included TRBV5-6, TRBV5-1 and TRBV20-1.

What was sequenced was blood. The receptors come from a girl between 10 and 17 years old with multiple sclerosis.

The sample holds a few counts of this clonotype. V usage is TRBV27 and J usage is TRBJ2-1; 11 nucleotides line up with TRBD2. The CDR3 has 14 amino acids. V trimming: 8 bases; J trimming: 7 bases; junction bases outside the gene matches: 7. CDR1 and CDR2 from the germline V gene are MNHEY and SMNVEV (reference sequence). CDR3 DNA sequence: TGTGCCAGCCACCATAGCGGGAGGGAAAATGAGCAGTTCTTC. It yields the protein CASHHSGRENEQFF.

V gene TRBV6-4 combines with J gene TRBJ2-2; D is undetermined. This CDR3 region has 14 residues. Trimming pared 0 bases from V and 2 bases from J, leaving 4 bases between. Germline CDR1 reads MRHNA; CDR2 reads SNTAGT. CDR3 DNA sequence: TGTGCCAGCAGTGACTCGACTAACACCGGGGAGCTGTTTTTT. It translates to CASSDSTNTGELFF.

This chain connects TRBV20-1 to TRBJ2-7, with TRBD2 identical over 10 bases. The J call may not be correct, given that the DNA end is closer to TRBJ2-5. The germline V gene has CDR1 DFQATT and CDR2 SNEGSKA (reference sequence). This CDR3 region has 16 residues. As DNA, the CDR3 is TGCAGTGCCACCTGGGGAGGTAGCGGGAGGAGGGAGACCCAGTACTTC. It is translated as CSATWGGSGRRETQYF.

Only a few counts were recorded for this clonotype. The chain recombines TRBV11-3 with TRBJ2-2; TRBD2 aligns across 10 bases. The CDR3 length is 16 residues. Trimming removed 5 bases from V and 0 bases from J; junction bases left unmatched: 3. From germline, CDR1 is SGHNT and CDR2 YENEEA. As DNA, the CDR3 is TGTGCCAGCAGCCCCACTAGCGGGACGAACACCGGGGAGCTGTTTTTT. Translated, it gives CASSPTSGTNTGELFF. The full variable domain, rest sourced from reference TRBV11-3 and TRBJ2-2, is EAGVVQSPRYKIIEKKQPVAFWCNPISGHNTLYWYLQNLGQGPELLIRYENEEAVDDSQLPKDRFSAERLKGVDSTLKIQPAELGDSAVYLCASSPTSGTNTGELFFGEGSRLTVL.

To note about this clonotype: This sequence may be a read error, since a much larger clone differs from it by one base. The genes are TRBV7-9 and TRBJ2-4; D unresolved. Germline CDR1 and CDR2: SEHNR and FQNEAQ (reference sequence). The CDR3 extends over 14 amino acids. The CDR3 here is CAGSFEVAKNIQYF. As DNA, the CDR3 is TGTGCCGGCAGCTTTGAGGTGGCCAAAAACATTCAGTACTTC.

About this clonotype itself: This may come from a read error, since a much larger clone is one base off. No DNA is shown, since the ends of the CDR3 on it are uncertain; the CDR3 is the one TCRdb lists. This chain links TRBV29-1 with TRBJ1-2. CDR1 is SQVTM, CDR2 ANQGSEA, per germline. Counting both end residues, the CDR3 totals 12 amino acids. The CDR3: CSAGGISYGCTF.

Note on this clonotype: With a much larger clone just one base away, this may be a read error. The V gene is TRBV11-1, the J gene TRBJ2-1, with D perhaps matching TRBD2 (5 bases). Trimming took 5 bases from V and 10 from J, leaving 18 bases between them. The CDR3 has 14 residues. CDR1 is SGHAT and CDR2 is FQDESV in the germline V gene (reference sequence). The CDR3 protein is CASSQGGASGEQFF. The CDR3 DNA follows: TGTGCCAGCAGCCAAGGCGGAGCCTCGGGGGAGCAGTTCTTC.

This sequence joins TRBV6-5 and TRBJ2-7; 8 nucleotides match TRBD2. The CDR3 runs 15 residues. CDR1 and CDR2 (germline): MNHEY, SVGAGI. V trimming: 2 bases; J trimming: 7 bases; junction bases outside the gene matches: 10. The DNA for the CDR3 is TGTGCCAGCAGTTACGGAACTAGCGGCTACAATGAGCAGTACTTC. It is translated as CASSYGTSGYNEQYF.

This clonotype was seen a few times. The rearrangement links TRBV7-2 to TRBJ1-2; 8 bases align to TRBD1. The CDR3 is 15 residues long. In germline, CDR1 is SGHTA, CDR2 FQGNSA. The trim removed 1 base at V and 1 base at J, leaving 2 bases unmatched. The CDR3 region is CASSLVDRGNYGYTF. In nucleotides, the CDR3 is TGTGCCAGCAGCTTAGTCGACAGGGGTAACTATGGCTACACCTTC.

This clonotype was recorded many times. The rearrangement uses TRBV10-2 and TRBJ2-3; D is tentatively TRBD1 or TRBD2 (5 bases each). Per the germline V gene, CDR1 is WSHSY and CDR2 is SAAADI. This CDR3 is 16 amino acids long. The V and J ends lost 0 bases and 0 bases respectively, with 10 bases between them. The DNA for the CDR3 is TGCGCCAGCAGTGAGTCGGCGTGGGGGAGCACAGATACGCAGTATTTT. Protein: CASSESAWGSTDTQYF.

The chain has TRBV5-5 and TRBJ2-3, with TRBD2 identical over 10 bases. Per germline, CDR1 SGHKS and CDR2 YYEKEE (reference sequence). The CDR3 spans 17 residues. The ends lost 3 bases at V and 5 bases at J; junction bases unmatched: 12. DNA for the CDR3: TGTGCCAGCAGCTCCGCCGGTAGCGGGAGGATCGGAGATACGCAGTATTTT. Protein: CASSSAGSGRIGDTQYF.

This clonotype was found many times. The rearrangement links TRBV28 to TRBJ2-5; no clear D. Germline V gene sequence: CDR1 MDHEN, CDR2 SYDVKM. The CDR3 is made up of 10 amino acids. V shed 10 bases and J shed 5 bases, with 8 bases lying between them. Here the CDR3 reads CATNGETQYF. The CDR3 nucleotides read TGTGCCACTAACGGGGAGACCCAGTACTTC.

This clonotype was observed many times. The chain has TRBV2 and TRBJ2-5, with 9 bases lining up with TRBD2. The CDR3 sequence is 17 residues long. J gave up 5 bases and V 1 base, and 11 bases lay outside the gene matches. Germline CDR1 SNHLY, CDR2 FYNNEI. The CDR3 spells CASSEEGLAGQLETQYF. In nucleotides, the CDR3 is TGTGCCAGCAGTGAAGAAGGGCTAGCGGGACAGCTTGAGACCCAGTACTTC.

This clonotype was seen many times. V usage is TRBV5-5 and J usage is TRBJ1-2; no firm D call. Germline V gene sequence: CDR1 SGHKS, CDR2 YYEKEE (reference sequence). The CDR3 contains 14 residues. V gave up 0 bases and J gave up 1 base, with 7 bases separating them. CDR3 amino acids: CASSLERSNYGYTF. The CDR3 DNA reads TGTGCCAGCAGCTTGGAGAGGAGTAACTATGGCTACACCTTC.

For this clonotype: A read error may explain this, as a much larger clone is one base away. V usage is TRBV7-2 and J usage is TRBJ1-1, with D unclear. CDR1 is SGHTA, CDR2 FQGNSA, per germline. The length of the CDR3 is 13 residues. CDR3 residues: CANSLVNLGEAFF. The CDR3 DNA is TGTGCCAACAGCTTAGTGAATCTAGGGGAAGCTTTCTTT. Full variable domain (missing parts from reference TRBV7-2 and TRBJ1-1): GAGVSQSPSNKVTEKGKDVELRCDPISGHTALYWYRQSLGQGLEFLIYFQGNSAPDKSGLPSDRFSAERTGGSVSTLTIQRTQQEDSAVYLCANSLVNLGEAFFGQGTRLTVV.

This clonotype has a count of ten or more. This rearrangement joins TRBV20-1 to TRBJ1-2; 12 positions agree with TRBD1. This CDR3 has 15 residues. The V and J ends lost 5 bases and 8 bases, in that order; junction bases with no gene match: 12. Germline assignment: CDR1 DFQATT and CDR2 SNEGSKA (reference sequence). CDR3 nucleotides: TGCAGTGCTTCTCCCTCGGGACAGGGGGCGGAGGGCTACACCTTC. This encodes CSASPSGQGAEGYTF.

The chain joins TRBV9 to TRBJ2-4, with TRBD2 as a possible D gene (5 bases). The J call may not be correct, given that the DNA end is closer to TRBJ2-7. Germline V CDR1 and CDR2: SGDLS, YYNGEE. This CDR3 has 17 amino acids. CDR3 nucleotides: TGTGCCAGCAGCGTCCAGCCTAGCAGCCGAGGGCGGGACGAGCAGTACTTC. Its protein is CASSVQPSSRGRDEQYF.

The chain employs TRBV30 and TRBJ1-1; D not certain. This CDR3 has 10 amino acids. From germline, CDR1 is GTSNPN and CDR2 SVGIG (reference sequence). CDR3 region: CALDQIEAFF. CDR3 in DNA: TGTGCGCTGGATCAGATCGAAGCTTTCTTT.

The sample holds many counts of this clonotype. This sequence joins TRBV29-1 and TRBJ2-1; 10 nucleotides match TRBD2. CDR3 length: 13 amino acids. V shed 4 bases, J shed 7 bases, and the junction held 4 bases outside the gene matches. The germline V gene has CDR1 SQVTM and CDR2 ANQGSEA. Here the CDR3 reads CSVGWGLANEQFF. CDR3 nucleotides: TGCAGCGTTGGGTGGGGACTAGCGAATGAGCAGTTCTTC.

In its sample, this clonotype was seen many times. The chain couples TRBV3-1 to TRBJ1-1; D remains ambiguous. The CDR3 consists of 15 residues. Trimming left V 1 base short and J 1 base short, with 10 bases between. The germline CDR1 and CDR2 sequences are LGHDT and YNNKEL (reference sequence). Written as DNA, the CDR3 is TGTGCCAGCAGCCAAGCCTTAAAAGGGAACACTGAAGCTTTCTTT. The encoded protein is CASSQALKGNTEAFF. Using reference TRBV3-1 and TRBJ1-1 for the parts outside the CDR3, the full variable domain is DTAVSQTPKYLVTQMGNDKSIKCEQNLGHDTMYWYKQDSKKFLKIMFSYNNKELIINETVPNRFSPKSPDKAHLNLHINSLELGDSAVYFCASSQALKGNTEAFFGQGTRLTVV.

This clonotype was detected once. A much larger clone is a single base away; this may be a read error. The conserved final phenylalanine or tryptophan is absent from the CDR3, which likely points to a read error. Here the CDR3 reads CASSLNIPPYEQYL. As DNA, the CDR3 is TGTGCCAGCAGCTTAAACATCCCCCCCTACGAGCAGTACCTC. The chain couples TRBV11-2 to TRBJ2-7; D is unclear. V was trimmed by 2 bases and J by 2 bases, leaving 10 bases between them. This CDR3 comprises 14 residues. Per germline, CDR1 SGHAT and CDR2 FQNNGV.

This clonotype was counted many times. This rearrangement joins TRBV12-3 or TRBV12-4 to TRBJ2-5; 12 nucleotides match TRBD1. Germline trimming cut 4 bases from V and 4 bases from J; bases unmatched to any gene: 4. The CDR3 has 15 amino acids. The DNA for the CDR3 is TGTGCCAGCAGTTCCCGGGACAGGGGGCGAGAGACCCAGTACTTC. It encodes CASSSRDRGRETQYF.

Many counts were recorded for this clonotype. This chain uses TRBV5-1 with TRBJ2-3; D possibly corresponds to TRBD2 (7 bases). Germline loops: CDR1 SGHRS, CDR2 YFSETQ. Trimming took off 4 bases at V and 3 bases at J, with 18 bases between the two ends. The CDR3 has 16 amino acids. CDR3 loop: CASSTPPGRGTDTQYF. CDR3 DNA sequence: TGCGCCAGCAGCACGCCCCCTGGGAGGGGGACAGATACGCAGTATTTT.

J is TRBJ2-5 and V is TRBV5-1; 10 bases match TRBD1. Matching the DNA end better, TRBJ2-7 makes the J call doubtful. This CDR3 contains 16 residues. Germline V lookup: CDR1 SGHRS, CDR2 YFSETQ. CDR3 nucleotides: TGCGCCAGCAGCACCATACCGGGACAGGGGAACCTCGAGCAGTACTTC. Its translation: CASSTIPGQGNLEQYF.

This clonotype came up many times. This chain connects TRBV28 to TRBJ2-5; TRBD1 matches at 8 bases. J lost 2 bases, V lost 8 bases, and 16 bases had no gene match. This CDR3 contains 17 residues. In germline, CDR1 is MDHEN, CDR2 SYDVKM. The CDR3 protein is CASRDVRQGRKQETQYF. The DNA for the CDR3 is TGTGCCAGCCGGGATGTGAGACAGGGGCGAAAGCAAGAGACCCAGTACTTC. Drawing the rest from reference TRBV28 and TRBJ2-5, the complete variable domain is DVKVTQSSRYLVKRTGEKVFLECVQDMDHENMFWYRQDPGLGLRLIYFSYDVKMKEKGDIPEGYSVSREKKERFSLILESASTNQTSMYLCASRDVRQGRKQETQYFGPGTRLLVL.

This clonotype has more than one count but fewer than ten. The chain recombines TRBV20-1 with TRBJ2-7; D ambiguous. V was clipped by 5 bases and J by 0 bases, with 11 bases between them. Germline-derived CDR1 and CDR2 are DFQATT and SNEGSKA (reference sequence). This CDR3 has 13 amino acids. CDR3 coding DNA: TGCAGTGCTGAGGTCAGGAGCTCCTACGAGCAGTACTTC. Protein product: CSAEVRSSYEQYF.

There are many counts of this clonotype. The chain is built from TRBV28 and TRBJ1-1; the match to TRBD1 covers 9 bases. The CDR3 is 14 amino acids. Germline V gene data show CDR1 as MDHEN and CDR2 as SYDVKM. The V gene end was trimmed by 8 bases and the J gene end by 0 bases; junction bases not matched to a gene: 4. The CDR3 reads CASLTGGLNTEAFF. DNA of the CDR3: TGTGCCAGCTTGACAGGGGGTCTGAACACTGAAGCTTTCTTT.

This clonotype was seen ten or more times. The chain recombines TRBV18 with TRBJ2-7; D perhaps matches TRBD1 (5 bases). V was shortened by 6 bases and J by 6 bases, with 15 bases between the two germline ends. Germline assignment: CDR1 KGHSH and CDR2 LQKENI. The CDR3 has 13 residues. The CDR3 nucleotides are TGTGCCAGCTCGTATAGCAGGGATGGCGAGCAGTACTTC. Translation: CASSYSRDGEQYF.

This clonotype was seen at least ten times. The chain combines TRBV29-1 with TRBJ1-2; possible D gene TRBD1, 5 bases. The ends were cut back, 4 bases at V and 4 bases at J, with 10 bases in the middle. There are 12 residues in the CDR3. CDR1 SQVTM and CDR2 ANQGSEA come from the germline V gene. CDR3 bases: TGCAGCGTTGGCAGGGAGAGCTATGGCTACACCTTC. It translates to CSVGRESYGYTF.